This section outlines one T cell receptor (beta chain) sequence together with its context. Its antigen is unknown. No qualities accompany the bases; no much larger clone lies one base away. The sample originates from a study of draining lymph node invasion in breast cancer (dated by TCRdb to between 2020 and 2021). For context, the study as a whole: Metastasis in lymph nodes was diagnosed using histology and cytokeratin immunohistochemistry and was confirmed with EpCAM/CD45 flow cytometry. Across breast cancer tissues, a separate targeted assay used bulk TCR-beta CDR3 sequencing to compare sorted memory regulatory T cells with memory conventional CD4 T cells. From every patient, the primary tumor plus matched non-invaded and tumor-invaded tumor-draining lymph nodes were collected, and both Treg and Tconv subsets were profiled. Lymph nodes from roughly 5 patients were covered by the separate targeted TCR sequencing, and for three of those patients the primary tumors were sequenced as well. On the study overall, not on this receptor specifically: In each tissue, about 13-25% of Treg TCRs were also present in Tconvs, a finding interpreted as suggesting peripheral induction of Tregs. TCRs shared between the Treg and Tconv subsets were viewed as suggestive of, but not proof of, a common clonal origin. The tumor top-100 clone tracking analysis was possible in only two patients. Across all tissues in the targeted TCR-seq data, Tregs appeared to be more clonally expanded than Tconvs, and both subsets showed lower diversity in tumor than in lymph nodes. The data could not determine whether Treg conversion took place in a particular organ or whether converted Tregs recirculated between nodes and tumor. Some clones from the top 100 tumor clones were found in both invaded and non-invaded nodes, which suggests recirculation between the tumor and the draining nodes.

The library was prepared using bulk RNA-seq. The reads were generated on an Illumina HiSeq 2500. As for the original processing: CDR3 sequences in the separate targeted TCR-seq dataset were extracted from raw reads and quantified using MiXCR version 2.1.5 with default parameters. TCR-beta clones in the separate targeted TCR-seq dataset were defined according to the combination of V gene, J gene and CDR3 sequence. In the separate targeted TCR-seq dataset, clones with fewer than three counts were removed, then only the 90% most strongly expressed clones per sample were retained. In the separate targeted TCR-seq dataset, Treg-Tconv overlap was calculated per tissue as the number of shared clones divided by the total number of Treg clones, multiplied by 100. TCRdb applied fastp at Q25 and MiXCR to the public reads, then kept only in-frame beta chains. All rows with the same CDR3 protein become a single entry with the most common DNA and genes. What appears here as the V and J calls and clone size reflects TCRdb's work, not the paper's. The sample data list more than 3,000 distinct CDR3 sequences, and around 79% of these were observed just once. Approximately 2% of the sample is in the top ten clones.

For memory conventional CD4 T cells, the sort was based on CD4+ CD45RA- CD25- cells. Whether a tumor-draining lymph node counted as invaded or non-invaded depended on the presence or absence of metastatic tumor cells. Before staining and sorting, T cells were pre-enriched using a Miltenyi Pan T Cell isolation kit. Immunohistochemistry for estrogen receptor, progesterone receptor, HER2 and Ki-67 was used to characterize primary tumors. Within a few hours after surgery, the fresh surgical tissue was processed by cutting it into small fragments. The tissue fragments were enzymatically digested with Liberase TL plus DNase for 15 to 20 minutes and then passed through a 40-micrometer strainer. After DAPI live/dead staining, cells were sorted on a BD FACS Aria II, reaching roughly 96-99% purity. Sorted cells were lysed in TCL buffer, and RNA was purified using a Norgen Single Cell RNA purification kit that included DNase treatment.

The CDR3 spans 14 residues, from the cysteine through the phenylalanine. Just the 42-base CDR3 DNA is kept, in frame starting at base 1. From a lookup of the germline V gene, CDR1 and CDR2 are SGHTA and FQGTGA. V is pruned by 3 bases and J by 5 bases, leaving 7 bases of the junction without a gene match. The V gene is TRBV7-3 and the J gene is TRBJ2-7, with 7 bases matching TRBD2. The clonotype comes from a female donor with luminal breast cancer. Source material: sorted memory CD4+ effector T cells from a lymph node. The sample's cell subset or site label, decoded: CD45RA-negative sorted CD4+ T cells (memory Tconv or effector/memory Treg). The DNA sequence reads TGTGCCAGCAGCTTCACGGCGGGAGCCCACGAGCAGTACTTC. Translation gives CASSFTAGAHEQYF.